These T cell receptor beta chains were read from a single sample in a study of cytomegalovirus exposure and HLA in healthy donors. The repertoire was sequenced with immunoSEQ multiplex PCR; TCRdb's copy has only in-frame clones and lacks some. Of 100,000 to 150,000 clones in the sample, around 82% were seen once. Sequences were obtained from PBMCs. These receptors came from a woman aged 40 to 50 in good health and CMV-seropositive. CDR3s include the opening cysteine and the closing phenylalanine or tryptophan. D genes are given only for firm matches. Size tells how often a clone was seen (once, few, many) or the class of an expanded clone, and some rows leave it out.

clone size,J gene,D gene,V gene,CDR3 DNA,CDR3 protein
-,TRBJ2-1,TRBD2,TRBV5-1,TGCGCCAGCAGCCCTAGGACTAGCGGATACAATGAGCAGTTCTTC,CASSPRTSGYNEQFF
-,TRBJ1-1,TRBD1,TRBV29-1,TGCAGCGTTCGGACAGGGGACACTGAAGCTTTCTTT,CSVRTGDTEAFF
-,TRBJ1-1,-,TRBV27,TGTGCCAGCAGTTTTTACGCACAGGGCATGAACACTGAAGCTTTCTTT,CASSFYAQGMNTEAFF
-,TRBJ2-2,-,TRBV10-2,TGCGCCAGCAGTGAGTCGCGGGACACCGGGGAGCTGTTTTTT,CASSESRDTGELFF
-,TRBJ2-7,TRBD1,TRBV19,TGTGCCAGTAGTCCGGGACAGCGGAGCTCCTACGAGCAGTACTTC,CASSPGQRSSYEQYF
-,TRBJ2-2,TRBD1,TRBV25-1,TGTGCCAGCAGTGAATATTTAGGGGGCGCGGTGGGCACCGGGGAGCTGTTTTTT,CASSEYLGGAVGTGELFF
-,TRBJ1-4,-,TRBV5-1,TGCGCCAGCAGCCCCGTGGGCGCCTCTAATGAAAAACTGTTTTTT,CASSPVGASNEKLFF
-,TRBJ2-2,TRBD1,TRBV5-1,TGCGCCAGCAGCTTCGGGACAGGGGTCACCGGGGAGCTGTTTTTT,CASSFGTGVTGELFF
-,TRBJ2-3,-,TRBV5-4,TGTGCCAGCAGAAGAAATCGGGGAGATACGCAGTATTTT,CASRRNRGDTQYF
few,TRBJ1-2,-,TRBV29-1,TGCAGCGTTGAAGGCCAGGGAGGGGATGGCTACACCTTC,CSVEGQGGDGYTF
-,TRBJ2-3,TRBD1,TRBV2,TGTGCCAGAGAGGGTGACAGGGGGCAAGGTACGCAGTATTTT,CAREGDRGQGTQYF
once,TRBJ2-7,-,TRBV29-1,TGCAGCGCCGTGGACAGTTCCTACGAGCAGTACTTC,CSAVDSSYEQYF
-,TRBJ1-5,TRBD1,TRBV12-5,TGTGCTAGTGGTGCGGACAGGGGGAACTATTATCAGCCCCAGCATTTT,CASGADRGNYYQPQHF
-,TRBJ2-7,-,TRBV7-2,TGTGCCAGCAGCCCAGGACTGGACTCCTACGAGCAGTACTTC,CASSPGLDSYEQYF
-,TRBJ1-2,TRBD1,TRBV19,TGTGCCAGTAGTCCCGGACAGGGACCGTATGGCTACACCTTC,CASSPGQGPYGYTF
-,TRBJ2-3,-,TRBV5-8,TGTGCCAACACTCTACGACAGGCGAGGGATACGCAGTATTTT,CANTLRQARDTQYF
-,TRBJ1-1,-,TRBV5-1,TGCGCCAGCAGCTTGGGGGGGGGTCAGGTACGTCCTAACACTGAAGCTTTCTTT,CASSLGGGQVRPNTEAFF
few,TRBJ1-1,-,TRBV7-9,TGTGCCAGCAGCTTAGGGGGCTTGAACACTGAAGCTTTCTTT,CASSLGGLNTEAFF
-,TRBJ2-7,TRBD1,TRBV19,TGTGCCAGTAGTATATCGGCCGGGACAGGCGTGTGGGAGCAGTACTTC,CASSISAGTGVWEQYF
-,TRBJ1-5,TRBD1,TRBV7-2,TGTGCCAGCAGCCGGGACAGACTTAGCAATCAGCCCCAGCATTTT,CASSRDRLSNQPQHF
-,TRBJ1-2,TRBD1,TRBV7-2,TGTGCCAGCAGCAAAAGGGGGACAGGGGTTAATGGCTACACCTTC,CASSKRGTGVNGYTF
-,TRBJ1-1,-,TRBV30,TGTGCCTGGAGTGTAACTGCCACTGAAGCTTTCTTT,CAWSVTATEAFF
-,TRBJ2-6,-,TRBV6-5,TGTGCCAGCAGCCCCGACTATGCTGGGGCCAACGTCCTGACTTTC,CASSPDYAGANVLTF
once,TRBJ2-1,-,TRBV28,TGTGCCAGCAGCTCTACACAGTACAATGAGCAGTTCTTC,CASSSTQYNEQFF
-,TRBJ2-7,-,TRBV5-1,TGCGCCAGCAGCTCCAGCCGGTTGGGGGGCTACGAGCAGTACTTC,CASSSSRLGGYEQYF
once,TRBJ1-6,-,TRBV4-3,TGCGCCAGCAGCCAAGATGATAGGGGAAGGTCACCCCTCCACTTT,CASSQDDRGRSPLHF
-,TRBJ2-1,-,TRBV2,TGTGCCAGCAGGGCGTCTCGAGGGCCGTACAATGAGCAGTTCTTC,CASRASRGPYNEQFF